The rows below give T cell receptor beta chains drawn from one sample of a study of shared clonotypes between healthy human individuals. Clones were sequenced by immunoSEQ multiplex PCR, and TCRdb holds only the in-frame ones, with some missing. Seen here are 450,000 to 500,000 clones, 60% to 80% observed once, and the top ten hold around 12%. The sample taken for sequencing was PBMCs. Receptor source: a woman between 40 and 55 years old in good health. Some clones in this sample may be carry-over from other donors' samples. The CDR3 runs from the conserved cysteine through the conserved F or W. D genes are given only for firm matches. A clone size is listed for some rows: how often the clone was seen (once, few, many), or a class if it is expanded.

clone_size: -; j_call: TRBJ1-1; v_call: TRBV4-2; d_call: TRBD1; cdr3_aa: CASSVGQGAGTEAFF; cdr3_nt: TGTGCCAGCAGCGTAGGACAGGGGGCGGGGACTGAAGCTTTCTTT
clone_size: -; j_call: TRBJ1-2; v_call: TRBV18; d_call: TRBD1; cdr3_aa: CASSPKPGTGYGYTF; cdr3_nt: TGTGCCAGCTCACCGAAGCCCGGGACAGGCTATGGCTACACCTTC
clone_size: -; j_call: TRBJ2-7; v_call: TRBV5-4; d_call: -; cdr3_aa: CASSLSSMSHYEQYF; cdr3_nt: TGTGCCAGCAGCTTGTCTAGCATGTCACACTACGAGCAGTACTTC
clone_size: -; j_call: TRBJ2-3; v_call: TRBV2; d_call: -; cdr3_aa: CASSERLVMGTDTQYF; cdr3_nt: TGTGCCAGCAGTGAGCGACTAGTGATGGGCACAGATACGCAGTATTTT
clone_size: -; j_call: TRBJ2-3; v_call: TRBV2; d_call: TRBD1; cdr3_aa: CASSGVTGGKVSDTQYF; cdr3_nt: TGTGCCAGCAGTGGCGTAACAGGGGGAAAGGTGTCAGATACGCAGTATTTT
clone_size: -; j_call: TRBJ2-7; v_call: TRBV6-1; d_call: -; cdr3_aa: CASSIRGSLYEQYF; cdr3_nt: TGTGCCAGCAGCATACGGGGTTCTCTTTACGAGCAGTACTTC
clone_size: -; j_call: TRBJ2-3; v_call: TRBV29-1; d_call: -; cdr3_aa: CSVSDTDTQYF; cdr3_nt: TGCAGCGTGAGCGACACAGATACGCAGTATTTT
clone_size: -; j_call: TRBJ1-5; v_call: TRBV4-3; d_call: -; cdr3_aa: CASSQSDNSNQPQHF; cdr3_nt: TGCGCCAGCAGCCAATCAGATAATAGCAATCAGCCCCAGCATTTT
clone_size: -; j_call: TRBJ2-2; v_call: TRBV6-1; d_call: TRBD2; cdr3_aa: CASSEPGLAGGTGTGELFF; cdr3_nt: TGTGCCAGCAGTGAACCTGGACTAGCGGGAGGGACGGGCACCGGGGAGCTGTTTTTT
clone_size: -; j_call: TRBJ1-2; v_call: TRBV5-4; d_call: -; cdr3_aa: CASSFSGDYGYTF; cdr3_nt: TGTGCCAGCAGCTTCTCCGGAGACTATGGCTACACCTTC
clone_size: -; j_call: TRBJ2-1; v_call: TRBV28; d_call: TRBD1; cdr3_aa: CASSFYDRGSSYNEQFF; cdr3_nt: TGTGCCAGCAGTTTTTACGACAGGGGAAGCTCCTACAATGAGCAGTTCTTC
clone_size: -; j_call: TRBJ2-3; v_call: TRBV7-9; d_call: -; cdr3_aa: CASVLAASTDTQYF; cdr3_nt: TGTGCCAGCGTACTAGCAGCTAGCACAGATACGCAGTATTTT
clone_size: -; j_call: TRBJ2-3; v_call: TRBV19; d_call: TRBD2; cdr3_aa: CASSTSGGPDTQYF; cdr3_nt: TGTGCCAGTAGTACCTCGGGAGGGCCTGATACGCAGTATTTT
clone_size: -; j_call: TRBJ2-1; v_call: TRBV4-3; d_call: TRBD1; cdr3_aa: CASSQEGGQGFNEQFF; cdr3_nt: TGCGCCAGCAGCCAAGAAGGGGGACAGGGGTTTAATGAGCAGTTCTTC
clone_size: -; j_call: TRBJ2-1; v_call: TRBV19; d_call: -; cdr3_aa: CASSSAAEQFF; cdr3_nt: TGTGCCAGTAGTAGCGCGGCCGAGCAGTTCTTC
clone_size: -; j_call: TRBJ2-7; v_call: TRBV6-6; d_call: TRBD2; cdr3_aa: CASNRGLAGAEQYF; cdr3_nt: TGTGCCAGCAACCGGGGGCTAGCGGGAGCGGAGCAGTACTTC
clone_size: -; j_call: TRBJ2-5; v_call: TRBV6-5; d_call: TRBD2; cdr3_aa: CASSLIAGGWRDF; cdr3_nt: TGTGCCAGCTCCCTGATAGCGGGAGGGTGGAGGGACTTC
clone_size: -; j_call: TRBJ1-4; v_call: TRBV2; d_call: -; cdr3_aa: CASTRRPSEKLFF; cdr3_nt: TGTGCCAGCACGAGGCGGCCGAGTGAAAAACTGTTTTTT
clone_size: -; j_call: TRBJ2-2; v_call: TRBV7-8; d_call: TRBD2; cdr3_aa: CASSLGTSDTGELFF; cdr3_nt: TGTGCCAGCAGCTTAGGCACTAGCGACACCGGGGAGCTGTTTTTT
clone_size: -; j_call: TRBJ2-3; v_call: TRBV7-6; d_call: TRBD2; cdr3_aa: CASSLAPSGGMSTDTQYF; cdr3_nt: TGTGCCAGCAGCTTAGCGCCTAGCGGGGGCATGAGCACAGATACGCAGTATTTT
clone_size: -; j_call: TRBJ2-2; v_call: TRBV27; d_call: -; cdr3_aa: CASSGQTGELFF; cdr3_nt: TGTGCCAGCAGTGGACAGACCGGGGAGCTGTTTTTT
clone_size: -; j_call: TRBJ2-3; v_call: TRBV15; d_call: -; cdr3_aa: CATSIRRLVGTDTQYF; cdr3_nt: TGTGCCACCAGCATAAGAAGACTAGTGGGCACAGATACGCAGTATTTT
clone_size: -; j_call: TRBJ2-5; v_call: TRBV2; d_call: -; cdr3_aa: CASSSPSGTPGQETQYF; cdr3_nt: TGTGCCAGCAGTTCACCCTCCGGGACGCCGGGTCAAGAGACCCAGTACTTC
clone_size: -; j_call: TRBJ2-7; v_call: TRBV5-6; d_call: TRBD2; cdr3_aa: CASSRELAGTGEQYF; cdr3_nt: TGTGCCAGCAGCCGGGAACTAGCGGGAACGGGGGAGCAGTACTTC
clone_size: -; j_call: TRBJ1-1; v_call: TRBV5-1; d_call: -; cdr3_aa: CASSSGEIMNTEAFF; cdr3_nt: TGCGCCAGCAGCTCAGGGGAGATTATGAACACTGAAGCTTTCTTT
clone_size: once; j_call: TRBJ2-7; v_call: TRBV28; d_call: -; cdr3_aa: CASRPNLGAYEQYF; cdr3_nt: TGTGCCAGCAGGCCCAACCTTGGGGCCTACGAGCAGTACTTC
clone_size: -; j_call: TRBJ1-5; v_call: TRBV28; d_call: TRBD1; cdr3_aa: CASRPDRVSQPQHF; cdr3_nt: TGTGCCAGCAGACCAGACAGGGTCAGTCAGCCCCAGCATTTT